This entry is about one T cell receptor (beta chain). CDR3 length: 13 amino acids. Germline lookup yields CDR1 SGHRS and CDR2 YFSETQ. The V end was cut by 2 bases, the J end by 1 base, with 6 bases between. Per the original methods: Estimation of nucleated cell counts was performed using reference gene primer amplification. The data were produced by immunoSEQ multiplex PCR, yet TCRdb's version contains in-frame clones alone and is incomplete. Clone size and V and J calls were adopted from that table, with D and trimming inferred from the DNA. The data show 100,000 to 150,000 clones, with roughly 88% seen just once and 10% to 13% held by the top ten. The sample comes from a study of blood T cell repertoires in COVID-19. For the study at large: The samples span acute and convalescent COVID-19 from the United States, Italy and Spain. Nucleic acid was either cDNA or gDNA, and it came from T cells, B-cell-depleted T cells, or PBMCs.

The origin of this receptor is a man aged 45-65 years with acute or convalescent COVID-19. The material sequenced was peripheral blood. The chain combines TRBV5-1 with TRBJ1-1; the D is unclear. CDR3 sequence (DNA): TGCGCCAGCAGCTTCAGCGGGAACACTGAAGCTTTCTTT. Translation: CASSFSGNTEAFF. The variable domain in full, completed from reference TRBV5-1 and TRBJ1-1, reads KAGVTQTPRYLIKTRGQQVTLSCSPISGHRSVSWYQQTPGQGLQFLFEYFSETQRNKGNFPGRFSGRQFSNSRSEMNVSTLELGDSALYLCASSFSGNTEAFFGQGTRLTVV.